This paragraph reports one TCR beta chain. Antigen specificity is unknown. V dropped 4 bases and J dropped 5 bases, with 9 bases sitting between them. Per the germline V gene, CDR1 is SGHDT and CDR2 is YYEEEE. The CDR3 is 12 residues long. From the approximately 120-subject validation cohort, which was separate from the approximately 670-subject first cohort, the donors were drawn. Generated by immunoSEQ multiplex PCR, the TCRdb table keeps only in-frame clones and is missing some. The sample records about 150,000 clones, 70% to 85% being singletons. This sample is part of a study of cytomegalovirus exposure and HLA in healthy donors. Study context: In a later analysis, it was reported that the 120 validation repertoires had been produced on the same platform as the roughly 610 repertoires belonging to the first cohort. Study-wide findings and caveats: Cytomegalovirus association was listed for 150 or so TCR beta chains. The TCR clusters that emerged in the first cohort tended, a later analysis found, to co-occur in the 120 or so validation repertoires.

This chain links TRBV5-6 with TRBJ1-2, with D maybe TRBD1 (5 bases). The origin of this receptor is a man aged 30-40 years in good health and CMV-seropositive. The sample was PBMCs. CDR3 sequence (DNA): TGTGCCAGCAGCCTTGACAGATATGGCTACACCTTC. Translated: CASSLDRYGYTF.